A single sample gave rise to the 21 T cell receptor beta chains below, sequenced in a study of cytomegalovirus exposure and HLA in healthy donors. The repertoire was sequenced with immunoSEQ multiplex PCR; TCRdb's copy has only in-frame clones and lacks some. The sample lists approximately 80,000 clones, 80% to 95% occurring once. The sample was PBMCs. Receptors were obtained from a woman aged 25 to 45 in good health and CMV-seronegative.

This clone was picked up one time. The V and J genes are TRBV19 and TRBJ2-7, with a weak D call TRBD1 (6 bases). The CDR3 has 15 amino acids. In germline, CDR1 is LNHDA, CDR2 SQIVND (reference sequence). Trimming took 0 bases from V and 2 from J, leaving 11 bases between them. In nucleotides, the CDR3 is TGTGCCAGTAGTATAGAGTCAGGGGCAACCTACGAGCAGTACTTC. Translated: CASSIESGATYEQYF. The whole variable domain, remainder taken from reference TRBV19 and TRBJ2-7, is DGGITQSPKYLFRKEGQNVTLSCEQNLNHDAMYWYRQDPGQGLRLIYYSQIVNDFQKGDIAEGYSVSREKKESFPLTVTSAQKNPTAFYLCASSIESGATYEQYFGPGTRLTVT.

This chain joins TRBV4-3 and TRBJ1-6, with TRBD1 as a possible D gene (6 bases). Germline loops: CDR1 LGHNA, CDR2 YSLEER. The length of the CDR3 is 16 residues. Trimming pared 0 bases from V and 7 bases from J, leaving 13 bases between. CDR3 in amino acids: CASSQESGVGNSPLHF. CDR3 in DNA: TGCGCCAGCAGCCAAGAATCAGGGGTAGGGAATTCACCCCTCCACTTT.

CDR3 residues: CASSSGTGGRTDTQYF. CDR3 sequence (DNA): TGTGCCAGCAGCTCGGGGACGGGGGGCAGGACAGATACGCAGTATTTT. V and J are TRBV5-4 and TRBJ2-3, with D perhaps matching TRBD2 (7 bases). This CDR3 region has 16 residues. V lost 3 bases and J lost 3, with 17 bases in between. Germline-derived CDR1 and CDR2 are SGHNT and YYREEE (reference sequence).

The V gene is TRBV6-5, the J gene TRBJ2-7; D remains unclear. Germline CDR1 reads MNHEY; CDR2 reads SVGAGI. The CDR3 length is 13 residues. V was clipped by 2 bases and J by 1 base, with 6 bases between them. CDR3 in amino acids: CASSYAGSYEQYF. The CDR3 DNA reads as TGTGCCAGCAGTTACGCCGGGTCCTACGAGCAGTACTTC.

The chain carries TRBV30 and TRBJ1-5; 8 positions match TRBD1. The germline V gene has CDR1 GTSNPN and CDR2 SVGIG (reference sequence). This CDR3 has 15 amino acids. The J segment lost 1 base and the V segment lost 2 bases, leaving 4 bases of the junction unmatched. The CDR3 sequence is CAWSQGASSNQPQHF. The CDR3 bases are TGTGCCTGGAGTCAGGGGGCTTCAAGCAATCAGCCCCAGCATTTT.

The genes are TRBV6-5 and TRBJ1-2; 9 bases match TRBD1. This CDR3 contains 16 residues. V trimming: 2 bases; J trimming: 7 bases; junction bases outside the gene matches: 11. Germline V gene lookup returns CDR1 MNHEY and CDR2 SVGAGI. CDR3 nucleotide sequence: TGTGCCAGCAGTTACGGGACAGGGTTTTTCGGAGGTGGCTACACCTTC. Translating it yields CASSYGTGFFGGGYTF.

The V and J genes are TRBV5-1 and TRBJ2-5; weak D call: TRBD2 (6 bases). Trimming took off 0 bases at V and 2 bases at J, with 17 bases between the two ends. The CDR3 contains 17 residues. Germline values: CDR1 SGHRS, CDR2 YFSETQ. The CDR3 reads CASSLGRLVPFQETQYF. The CDR3 DNA reads TGCGCCAGCAGCTTGGGGAGACTAGTACCCTTTCAAGAGACCCAGTACTTC.

The V call is TRBV4-1, the J call TRBJ2-5; a weak D match, TRBD2 (5 bases). Germline-derived CDR1 and CDR2 are MGHRA and YSYEKL. CDR3 length: 17 amino acids. V was shortened by 1 base and J by 2 bases, with 17 bases between the two germline ends. The CDR3, as DNA: TGCGCCAGCAGCCAAGTACGGTTTGTTACTAGACAAGAGACCCAGTACTTC. Translating gives CASSQVRFVTRQETQYF.

V gene TRBV7-9 combines with J gene TRBJ1-1; no clear D. V shed 5 bases and J shed 3 bases, with 16 bases lying between them. Germline V CDR1 and CDR2: SEHNR, FQNEAQ (reference sequence). This CDR3 spans 15 amino acids. The DNA of the CDR3 is TGTGCCAGCAGCCGAGCCGGGGTCACGTACACTGAAGCTTTCTTT. This translates into CASSRAGVTYTEAFF. Complete variable domain (other parts from reference TRBV7-9 and TRBJ1-1): DTGVSQNPRHKITKRGQNVTFRCDPISEHNRLYWYRQTLGQGPEFLTYFQNEAQLEKSRLLSDRFSAERPKGSFSTLEIQRTEQGDSAMYLCASSRAGVTYTEAFFGQGTRLTVV.

The chain recombines TRBV9 with TRBJ1-1; 9 bases are a match to TRBD1. CDR3 length equals 14 residues. Trimming removed 3 bases from V and 4 bases from J; junction bases left unmatched: 4. The V gene's germline CDR1 is SGDLS and CDR2 YYNGEE. The DNA for the CDR3 is TGTGCCAGCAGCGAAGGGACAGGGCCCACTGAAGCTTTCTTT. Its protein is CASSEGTGPTEAFF.

The chain couples TRBV19 to TRBJ1-1; 7 nucleotides line up with TRBD1. Germline trimming cut 2 bases from V and 4 bases from J; bases unmatched to any gene: 4. Germline V CDR1 and CDR2: LNHDA, SQIVND (reference sequence). This CDR3 is built from 14 residues. The CDR3 DNA reads as TGTGCCAGTAGTATACACCAGGGGGGCACTGAAGCTTTCTTT. Translation gives CASSIHQGGTEAFF.

This chain connects TRBV7-3 to TRBJ1-2; TRBD1 might be the D (6 bases). Trimming took off 4 bases at V and 8 bases at J, with 17 bases between the two ends. The CDR3 sequence is 14 residues long. Per the germline V gene, CDR1 is SGHTA and CDR2 is FQGTGA. The CDR3 nucleotides are TGTGCCAGCAGCTCCCTGCCCGGGGGGCCCGGCTACACCTTC. It specifies CASSSLPGGPGYTF.

This sequence joins TRBV28 and TRBJ2-1, with D maybe TRBD2 (5 bases). This CDR3 has 12 residues. CDR1 and CDR2 from the germline V gene are MDHEN and SYDVKM. V gave up 3 bases and J gave up 10 bases, with 10 bases separating them. The DNA of the CDR3 is TGTGCCAGCAGTTTTGTTCTAGCAGAGCAGTTCTTC. It translates to CASSFVLAEQFF.

V is TRBV5-1 and J is TRBJ1-1; perhaps TRBD1 as D (6 bases). Per the germline V gene, CDR1 is SGHRS and CDR2 is YFSETQ. Trimming stripped 0 bases from V and 3 bases from J, with 15 bases between. This CDR3 spans 16 amino acids. The CDR3 DNA follows: TGCGCCAGCAGCTTGGGGGGGCGCGGAATCGACACTGAAGCTTTCTTT. It is translated as CASSLGGRGIDTEAFF.

The chain has TRBV18 and TRBJ2-5; 8 positions match TRBD2. The CDR3 contains 16 residues. Trimming cost V 3 bases and J 5 bases; bases outside gene matches: 11. Germline assignment: CDR1 KGHSH and CDR2 LQKENI. The CDR3 reads CASSPTTSAPGETQYF. DNA for the CDR3: TGTGCCAGCTCACCTACGACTAGCGCCCCCGGGGAGACCCAGTACTTC. The variable domain in full, completed from reference TRBV18 and TRBJ2-5, reads NAGVMQNPRHLVRRRGQEARLRCSPMKGHSHVYWYRQLPEEGLKFMVYLQKENIIDESGMPKERFSAEFPKEGPSILRIQQVVRGDSAAYFCASSPTTSAPGETQYFGPGTRLLVL.

J is TRBJ1-2 and V is TRBV28; D might be TRBD1 (6 bases). The CDR3 is 13 amino acids. Trimming left V 4 bases short and J 4 bases short, with 10 bases between. Germline-derived CDR1 and CDR2 are MDHEN and SYDVKM. CDR3 DNA: TGTGCCAGCAGTTCCTCGACAGGCTATGGCTACACCTTC. Protein sequence: CASSSSTGYGYTF.

The V call is TRBV15, the J call TRBJ2-2, with D unclear. The CDR3 totals 16 residues. The V gene lost 0 bases and the J gene lost 5 bases, with 13 bases spanning the gap. Germline V lookup: CDR1 LNHNV, CDR2 YYDKDF (reference sequence). CDR3 nucleotides: TGTGCCACCAGCAGAGATAGAGCCACCGGGACCGGGGAGCTGTTTTTT. This codes for CATSRDRATGTGELFF. Full variable domain (rest looked up from reference TRBV15 and TRBJ2-2): DAMVIQNPRYQVTQFGKPVTLSCSQTLNHNVMYWYQQKSSQAPKLLFHYYDKDFNNEADTPDNFQSRRPNTSFCFLDIRSPGLGDTAMYLCATSRDRATGTGELFFGEGSRLTVL.

The genes are TRBV30 and TRBJ2-2; a weak D match, TRBD1 (5 bases). The germline V gene has CDR1 GTSNPN and CDR2 SVGIG (reference sequence). The length of the CDR3 is 14 residues. V was trimmed by 0 bases and J by 4 bases, leaving 9 bases between them. The CDR3 DNA reads TGTGCCTGGAGTGTGGCAGGGTTCACCGGGGAGCTGTTTTTT. As protein: CAWSVAGFTGELFF.

In this sample, this clone turned up once. The rearrangement links TRBV11-1 to TRBJ1-1; the D gene is possibly TRBD1 (5 bases). V dropped 5 bases and J dropped 11 bases, with 18 bases sitting between them. CDR3 length: 13 amino acids. The V gene's germline CDR1 is SGHAT and CDR2 FQDESV (reference sequence). CDR3 sequence (DNA): TGTGCCAGCAGCGGGAACCAGGGTATCCGGGCTTTCTTT. Protein: CASSGNQGIRAFF. Looking up the rest from reference TRBV11-1 and TRBJ1-1 gives the full variable domain: EAEVAQSPRYKITEKSQAVAFWCDPISGHATLYWYRQILGQGPELLVQFQDESVVDDSQLPKDRFSAERLKGVDSTLKIQPAELGDSAMYLCASSGNQGIRAFFGQGTRLTVV.

The chain uses TRBV5-1 and TRBJ2-7, with TRBD2 identical over 7 bases. The V gene end was trimmed by 4 bases and the J gene end by 0 bases; junction bases not matched to a gene: 7. The CDR3 has 15 amino acids. Germline V CDR1 and CDR2: SGHRS, YFSETQ. DNA for the CDR3: TGCGCCAGCAGCCTAGCGGACGGGAACTCCTACGAGCAGTACTTC. Encoded protein: CASSLADGNSYEQYF.

V and J are TRBV6-6 and TRBJ1-6; D perhaps matches TRBD1 (6 bases). The V end was cut by 6 bases, the J end by 9 bases, with 12 bases between. CDR1 and CDR2 (germline): MNHNY, SVGAGI (reference sequence). This CDR3 contains 13 residues. CDR3 bases: TGTGCCAGCAGAGAACAGGGATCTTCACCCCTCCACTTT. Translating it yields CASREQGSSPLHF.